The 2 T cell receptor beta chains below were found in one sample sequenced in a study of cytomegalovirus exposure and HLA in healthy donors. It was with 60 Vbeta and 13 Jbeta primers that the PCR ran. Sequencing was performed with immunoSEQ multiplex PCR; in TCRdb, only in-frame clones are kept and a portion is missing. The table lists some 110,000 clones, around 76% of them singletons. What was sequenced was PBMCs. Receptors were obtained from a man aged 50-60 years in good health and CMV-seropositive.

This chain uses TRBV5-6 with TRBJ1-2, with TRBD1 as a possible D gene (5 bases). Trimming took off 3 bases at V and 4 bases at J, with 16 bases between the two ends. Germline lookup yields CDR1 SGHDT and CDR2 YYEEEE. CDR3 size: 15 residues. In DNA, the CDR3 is TGTGCCAGCAGCTCCCCCCAGGGTCTTCTCTATGGCTACACCTTC. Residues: CASSSPQGLLYGYTF.

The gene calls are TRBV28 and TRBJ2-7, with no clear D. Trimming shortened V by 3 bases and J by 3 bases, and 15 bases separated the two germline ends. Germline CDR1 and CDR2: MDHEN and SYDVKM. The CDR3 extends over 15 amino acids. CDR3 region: CASSFPSQAFYEQYF. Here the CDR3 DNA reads TGTGCCAGCAGTTTTCCCAGTCAGGCCTTCTACGAGCAGTACTTC.